A single sample gave rise to the 14 T cell receptor beta chains below, sequenced in a study of cytomegalovirus exposure and HLA in healthy donors. The primer mix had 60 Vbeta and 13 Jbeta primers. Clones were read by immunoSEQ multiplex PCR, and TCRdb kept only the in-frame ones, dropping some. In total, the table holds about 120,000 clones. Sequenced: PBMCs. These TCRs come from a young man in good health and CMV-seronegative.

This chain connects TRBV19 to TRBJ2-7, with TRBD1 matching over 8 bases. V gave up 3 bases and J gave up 2 bases; unmatched junction bases: 6. Germline V gene lookup returns CDR1 LNHDA and CDR2 SQIVND (reference sequence). The CDR3 is 15 amino acids. In DNA form, the CDR3 reads TGTGCCAGTAGTATCCGCCGACAGGGGCCCTACGAGCAGTACTTC. It codes for CASSIRRQGPYEQYF.

DNA of the CDR3: TGTGCCAGAAGCTTATCCGAGTGCCACGAGCAGTACTTC. Its protein product is CARSLSECHEQYF. The rearrangement links TRBV7-5 to TRBJ2-7; TRBD2 reflects the table's D call only, with no check against the DNA. TRBV7-5 is shown as a pseudogene. The CDR3 extends over 13 amino acids.

The chain has TRBV6-5 and TRBJ1-2, with D perhaps matching TRBD1 (6 bases). Looked up from germline, CDR1 is MNHEY and CDR2 is SVGAGI. Trimming pared 5 bases from V and 6 bases from J, leaving 13 bases between. The CDR3 length is 13 residues. The DNA for the CDR3 is TGTGCCAGCAGTCTGCGGGGGGCCCATGGCTACACCTTC. This codes for CASSLRGAHGYTF.

A word on this clone: This sample also contains other DNA sequences that code for the same CDR3. V usage is TRBV10-1 and J usage is TRBJ2-1; TRBD2 matches at 7 bases. The CDR3 spans 16 residues. CDR1 is WNHNN and CDR2 is SYGVQD in the germline V gene (reference sequence). Germline trimming cut 2 bases from V and 9 bases from J; bases unmatched to any gene: 13. Here the CDR3 DNA reads TGCGCCAGCAGTGAGGGGAGGAATCGCGGGAGAGTTGAGCAGTTCTTC. It yields the protein CASSEGRNRGRVEQFF.

The chain is built from TRBV6-5 and TRBJ2-7, with D perhaps matching TRBD1 (6 bases). Trimming left V 0 bases short and J 3 bases short, with 9 bases between. Germline V lookup: CDR1 MNHEY, CDR2 SVGAGI. The CDR3 length is 14 residues. CDR3 nucleotides: TGTGCCAGCAGTTACTCGAGGGGGAACTACGAGCAGTACTTC. Encoded protein: CASSYSRGNYEQYF.

The chain employs TRBV19 and TRBJ2-1; possibly TRBD1 for D (5 bases). Germline loops: CDR1 LNHDA, CDR2 SQIVND (reference sequence). This CDR3 contains 15 residues. Trimming removed 3 bases at V and 0 bases at J, with 9 bases between. CDR3 in amino acids: CASSIDRYSYNEQFF. The CDR3 region has the DNA TGTGCCAGTAGTATCGACAGATACTCCTACAATGAGCAGTTCTTC.

The V and J genes are TRBV2 and TRBJ1-2, with D possibly TRBD1 on 5 matching bases. Trimming shortened V by 7 bases and J by 4 bases, and 13 bases separated the two germline ends. Germline assignment: CDR1 SNHLY and CDR2 FYNNEI. This CDR3 is built from 13 residues. CDR3 sequence (DNA): TGTGCCAGCAACGGGCAGGGATCCTATGGCTACACCTTC. As protein: CASNGQGSYGYTF.

The chain combines TRBV5-6 with TRBJ1-5; a weak D match, TRBD1 (5 bases). There are 15 residues in the CDR3. Germline V lookup: CDR1 SGHDT, CDR2 YYEEEE. V shed 0 bases and J shed 6 bases, with 13 bases lying between them. The CDR3 DNA reads TGTGCCAGCAGCTTGGGGCAGGGTATAACTCAGCCCCAGCATTTT. Translation: CASSLGQGITQPQHF.

The chain uses TRBV30 and TRBJ1-2; D is possibly TRBD1 (6 bases). The CDR3 consists of 13 residues. Germline CDR1 GTSNPN, CDR2 SVGIG (reference sequence). Between the trimmed V and J ends, which lost 2 bases and 3 bases, there was a span of 10 bases. CDR3 sequence (DNA): TGTGCCTGGAGTCTCAGGGGTGACTATGGCTACACCTTC. It is translated as CAWSLRGDYGYTF.

A word on this clone: One end of the junction does not line up with germline, which may come from a read error. The V gene is TRBV7-9, the J gene TRBJ2-1; 15 bases line up with TRBD2. The CDR3 length is 15 residues. CDR1 SEHNR and CDR2 FQNEAQ come from the germline V gene (reference sequence). CDR3 coding DNA: TGTACCAGCAGCCTGGGACTAGCGGGAGGAGTTGAGCAGTTCTTC. Amino acid sequence: CTSSLGLAGGVEQFF. Supplemented by reference TRBV7-9 and TRBJ2-1, the full variable domain reads DTGVSQNPRHKITKRGQNVTFRCDPISEHNRLYWYRQTLGQGPEFLTYFQNEAQLEKSRLLSDRFSAERPKGSFSTLEIQRTEQGDSAMYLCTSSLGLAGGVEQFFGPGTRLTVL.

The chain joins TRBV10-1 to TRBJ1-1; 10 bases match TRBD1. The CDR3 spans 14 residues. CDR1 and CDR2 from the germline V gene are WNHNN and SYGVQD (reference sequence). Germline trimming cut 5 bases from V and 6 bases from J; bases unmatched to any gene: 6. This chain's CDR3 is CASSWDRGQPEAFF. CDR3 nucleotide sequence: TGCGCCAGCAGTTGGGACAGGGGACAACCTGAAGCTTTCTTT.

The chain is built from TRBV2 and TRBJ1-1, with D unresolved. Germline assignment: CDR1 SNHLY and CDR2 FYNNEI. The CDR3 covers 13 residues. The germline V and J ends were trimmed by 6 bases and 4 bases, with 12 bases remaining between them. CDR3 sequence reads: CASRRVGVTEAFF. The CDR3 DNA sequence: TGTGCCAGCAGGCGGGTCGGTGTCACTGAAGCTTTCTTT.

The rearrangement uses TRBV18 and TRBJ1-5; TRBD1 might be the D (5 bases). V lost 5 bases and J lost 4, with 15 bases in between. In germline, CDR1 is KGHSH, CDR2 LQKENI. The CDR3 covers 15 residues. The CDR3 sequence: CASSSNGAGNQPQHF. Written as DNA, the CDR3 is TGTGCCAGCTCATCGAATGGGGCTGGTAATCAGCCCCAGCATTTT.

Concerning this clone: Germline and junction disagree at one end, which may indicate a read error. This specimen includes other DNA sequences encoding the same CDR3. CDR3 residues: CASSLEGALTEAFF. The CDR3 DNA reads TGCGCCAGCAGCTTGGAAGGGGCGCTTACTGAGGCTTTCTTT. The chain employs TRBV5-1 and TRBJ1-1; D perhaps matches TRBD1 (5 bases). The CDR3 consists of 14 residues. Germline CDR1 is SGHRS and CDR2 is YFSETQ. Filled out from reference TRBV5-1 and TRBJ1-1, the complete variable domain reads KAGVTQTPRYLIKTRGQQVTLSCSPISGHRSVSWYQQTPGQGLQFLFEYFSETQRNKGNFPGRFSGRQFSNSRSEMNVSTLELGDSALYLCASSLEGALTEAFFGQGTRLTVV.